The next 8 T cell receptor beta chains were all read from a single sample in a study of T cell clonality in common variable immunodeficiency. General observations from the study: Fewer deletions and N-nucleotide insertions were reportedly seen in common variable immunodeficiency TCR beta sequences.

Only in-frame clones appear in the TCRdb table, and some are missing; sequencing was by immunoSEQ multiplex PCR. The record shows about 42,000 clones for this sample, with no singletons present. No cognate antigen is known for these TCRs. Sequenced sample: peripheral blood mononuclear cells. The receptor set was obtained from a human donor with common variable immunodeficiency.

With regard to this clone: The CDR3 extends 3 residues past the end of the read, so its final part is completed from the germline J gene. The chain carries TRBV7-2 and TRBJ2-1; 8 bases agree with TRBD2. The CDR3 totals 14 residues. Germline assignment: CDR1 SGHTA and CDR2 FQGNSA. V shed 8 bases and J 7 bases; nucleotides not matched to a gene: 10. The DNA read from the CDR3 is TGTGCCAGCTACTCGGGTAGCGGGGTAAATGAG. It is translated as CASYSGSGVNE. The complete CDR3 reads CASYSGSGVNEQFF.

This clone was counted at least ten times. From the germline J gene comes the end of the CDR3, since the read stops 3 residues before it. The rearrangement links TRBV18 to TRBJ2-5, with TRBD1 matching 10 bases. The CDR3 is made up of 13 amino acids. CDR1 KGHSH and CDR2 LQKENI come from the germline V gene. The junction had 0 bases not matched to a gene; V was cut back by 4 bases and J by 4 bases. The covered CDR3 bases are TGTGCCAGCTCACGGGACAGGGGAGAGACC. It is translated as CASSRDRGET. The complete CDR3 protein is CASSRDRGETQYF.

The sample holds many counts of this clone. The read finishes 3 residues shy of the CDR3 end, and the germline J gene is used to complete it. The chain couples TRBV29-1 to TRBJ2-1, with D unclear. The CDR3 extends over 11 amino acids. CDR1 and CDR2 from the germline V gene are SQVTM and ANQGSEA. The V gene lost 6 bases and the J gene lost 2 bases, with 5 bases spanning the gap. CDR3 loop: CSVPAYNEQFF. The CDR3 bases that were read are TGCAGCGTGCCAGCCTACAATGAG.

Of note for this clone: The read ends 3 residues before the CDR3 terminus; that terminus is restored from the germline J gene. The chain recombines TRBV19 with TRBJ2-1; D is unclear. The CDR3 is made up of 12 amino acids. The germline V gene has CDR1 LNHDA and CDR2 SQIVND (reference sequence). V gave up 9 bases and J gave up 0 bases, with 6 bases separating them. This CDR3 reads CASGSSYNEQFF. Partial CDR3 DNA: TGTGCCAGCGGGTCCTCCTACAATGAG.

This clone was picked up a small number of times. The CDR3 extends 3 residues past the end of the read, so its final part is completed from the germline J gene. The V call is TRBV7-2, the J call TRBJ2-3; 7 bases map to TRBD2. Looked up from germline, CDR1 is SGHTA and CDR2 is FQGNSA. CDR3 length: 13 amino acids. The CDR3 loop reads CASSLGGTTTQYF. CDR3 DNA (partial): TGTGCCAGCAGCTTAGGGGGGACTACCACG.

This clone was observed a few times. The CDR3 is cut off 3 residues early in the read; its end comes from the germline J gene. The chain carries TRBV10-2 and TRBJ1-5; D might be TRBD1 (5 bases). V was pared by 0 bases and J by 4 bases, with 10 bases between. Germline-derived CDR1 and CDR2 are WSHSY and SAAADI. The CDR3 consists of 15 residues. The CDR3 reads CASSESGQGNQPQHF. The CDR3 bases that were read are TGCGCCAGCAGTGAGTCAGGGCAGGGTAATCAGCCC.

This clone was seen many times. The CDR3 is cut off 3 residues early in the read; its end comes from the germline J gene. V gene TRBV18 combines with J gene TRBJ1-1; D perhaps matches TRBD1 (6 bases). Germline CDR1 is KGHSH and CDR2 is LQKENI. The CDR3 is 14 amino acids. The V and J ends lost 6 bases and 1 base respectively, with 12 bases between them. CDR3 residues: CASSQVQGNTEAFF. Incomplete CDR3 DNA: TGTGCCAGCTCGCAGGTACAGGGGAACACTGAA.

This clone was detected ten times or more. Coverage ceases 3 residues before the CDR3 finishes, and the germline J gene fills in the end. The chain recombines TRBV5-6 with TRBJ2-7; no firm D call. With 4 bases removed from V and 6 bases from J, the gap between germline ends came to 8 bases. The CDR3 loop spans 11 amino acids. Germline loops: CDR1 SGHDT, CDR2 YYEEEE. Here the CDR3 reads CASSHGGEQYF. The sequenced CDR3 bases are TGTGCCAGCAGCCACGGTGGCGAG.